Listed below are T cell receptor beta chains from one sample, sequenced in a study of molecular identifiers for immune sequencing clone quantification. Via MiXCR, TCRdb re-called the PCR reads, giving one row per CDR3 protein. The table shows about 510,000 distinct CDR3 sequences, with over 20% occurring only once. Sequencing was done on a sample of naive CD8+ T cells from blood, with Jurkat cell RNA spiked in. All receptors derive from a human donor in good health. Some libraries in this study had Jurkat cell RNA spiked in. The CDR3 runs from the conserved cysteine through the conserved F or W. Part of the rows lack a size; the others show once, few, many or a class for expanded clones.

TRBV20-1,.,CSARYSLDPMNTEAFF
TRBV4-1,few,CASSQERGSGHTDTQYF
TRBV20-1,few,CSATLQPSSYNEQFF
TRBV2,.,CASRAGHPESYTF
TRBV5-1,many,CASSFLMREGQEQFF
TRBV2,many,CASSRQGAEAFF
TRBV29-1,many,CSVEGGSGKNIQYF
TRBV20-1,many,CSATGLAGVGFETQYF
TRBV24-1,.,CATDTGQWDGELFF
TRBV4-3,few,CASSQEWGAYTEAFF
TRBV4-3,few,CASSQEYRTNYGYTF
TRBV6-5,.,CASSYSPSAYEQYF
TRBV4-1,.,CASSQDAGEQFF
TRBV4-1,many,CASSQVGLGQPQHF
TRBV2,.,CAREKIRGTEAFF
TRBV12-3/TRBV12-4,few,CASSSFPGPFSNQPQHF
TRBV7-8,few,CASSTPGQISSGANVLTF
TRBV28,.,CATRGGLTYEQYF
TRBV14,many,CASSQVRDLTYEQYF
TRBV6-2/TRBV6-3,few,CAARTGTASNQPQHF
TRBV4-3,many,CASSQDLGTAYEQYF
TRBV6-5,many,CASSYSSSGANVLTF
TRBV4-3,many,CASSQDRDRRYEQYF